What follows are 14 T cell receptor beta chains derived from one specimen sequenced in a study of human T cells and chemical hapten exposure. TCRdb recomputed calls from the RACE reads with MiXCR, one row per CDR3 protein. The data contain some 330,000 distinct CDR3 sequences, about 5% of them seen just once; the ten biggest clones take up approximately 8.2%. As for time point: pre-sensitization, week 0. Documented treatment: therapeutic diphenylcyclopropenone sensitization with weekly scalp DPC. Sequencing used whole blood, obtained in connection with sensitization to the hapten diphenylcyclopropenone (DPC). The receptors were gathered from a woman aged 18-35 years with alopecia areata. Some clones in this sample may be carry-over from other donors' samples.

The sample holds a few counts of this clonotype. The chain joins TRBV5-6 to TRBJ2-5; D unclear. Germline-derived CDR1 and CDR2 are SGHDT and YYEEEE. The CDR3 extends over 16 amino acids. V lost 0 bases and J lost 4, with 16 bases in between. CDR3 DNA: TGTGCCAGCAGCTTGGCCGCAGGCGTACCCTCAGAGACCCAGTACTTC. Amino acids: CASSLAAGVPSETQYF.

This clonotype was detected many times. The rearrangement links TRBV6-2 or TRBV6-3 to TRBJ1-1, with 7 bases identical to TRBD1. Trimming at V came to 6 bases and at J to 2 bases, leaving 9 bases not matched to a gene. The CDR3 sequence is 15 residues long. Germline values: CDR1 MNHEY, CDR2 SVGEGT. CDR3 amino acids: CASRQSGTVNTEAFF. As DNA, the CDR3 is TGTGCCAGCAGGCAATCCGGGACAGTAAACACTGAAGCTTTCTTT.

For this clonotype: The junction departs from germline at one end; a sequencing error may be responsible. This chain joins TRBV5-4 and TRBJ2-7; 9 nucleotides align to TRBD2. Germline V gene lookup returns CDR1 SGHNT and CDR2 YYREEE (reference sequence). CDR3 size: 13 residues. This chain's CDR3 is CASSLAYERGAEF. Written as DNA, the CDR3 is TGTGCCAGCAGCTTGGCGTACGAGCGGGGGGCTGAGTTC.

In its sample, this clonotype was seen many times. This chain connects TRBV6-5 to TRBJ2-3; TRBD2 matches at 12 bases. Germline-derived CDR1 and CDR2 are MNHEY and SVGAGI. V dropped 4 bases and J dropped 4; count of bases not matched to a gene: 6. The CDR3 loop spans 16 amino acids. DNA for the CDR3: TGTGCCAGCAGTTCCCCGGGACTAGCGGGCCCAGATACGCAGTATTTT. Encoded protein: CASSSPGLAGPDTQYF.

This clonotype has ten or more counts. The genes are TRBV12-3 or TRBV12-4 and TRBJ1-3; TRBD1 aligns across 12 bases. This CDR3 is 18 amino acids long. Trimming cost V 7 bases and J 1 base; bases outside gene matches: 11. CDR3 DNA: TGTGCCAGCACTCCCGGGACAGGGGGCTTGGTGTCTGGAAACACCATATATTTT. Its translation: CASTPGTGGLVSGNTIYF.

This chain uses TRBV7-2 with TRBJ1-5; 9 bases are shared with TRBD1. Germline-derived CDR1 and CDR2 are SGHTA and FQGNSA. The trim removed 1 base at V and 5 bases at J, leaving 6 bases unmatched. The CDR3 covers 16 residues. The CDR3 region is CASSLVGTGNDQPQHF. The CDR3 nucleotides are TGTGCCAGCAGCTTAGTGGGGACAGGGAATGATCAGCCCCAGCATTTT. The full variable domain, with the rest looked up from reference TRBV7-2 and TRBJ1-5, is GAGVSQSPSNKVTEKGKDVELRCDPISGHTALYWYRQSLGQGLEFLIYFQGNSAPDKSGLPSDRFSAERTGGSVSTLTIQRTQQEDSAVYLCASSLVGTGNDQPQHFGDGTRLSIL.

This clonotype occurred many times. The chain has TRBV12-3 or TRBV12-4 and TRBJ1-1; D may be TRBD1 (5 bases). The V and J ends lost 3 bases and 4 bases respectively, with 12 bases between them. CDR3 size: 14 residues. CDR3 in DNA: TGTGCCAGCAGTTTCGCGGGGCTGGGCACTGAAGCTTTCTTT. It specifies CASSFAGLGTEAFF.

The V gene is TRBV28, the J gene TRBJ1-6; D remains ambiguous. The CDR3 extends over 15 amino acids. V lost 7 bases, J lost 7 bases, and 17 bases lay in between. Germline V gives CDR1 MDHEN, CDR2 SYDVKM. This chain's CDR3 is CASTPAGSPNSPLHF. The CDR3 nucleotides read TGTGCCAGCACCCCAGCGGGTAGTCCAAATTCACCCCTCCACTTT.

The table lists this clonotype with many counts. The J gene is TRBJ2-3, the V gene TRBV21-1; TRBD1, the D gene given by the table, was not confirmed from the DNA. TRBV21-1 is given as a pseudogene. CDR3 size: 18 residues. The CDR3 here is CASRPRDRGWVPPDTQYF. CDR3 nucleotides: TGTGCCAGCCGCCCCCGGGACAGAGGATGGGTTCCTCCAGATACGCAGTATTTT.

This clonotype was seen at least ten times. The rearrangement uses TRBV4-3 and TRBJ2-3; tentative D call: TRBD2 (5 bases). Trimming removed 1 base from V and 5 bases from J, with 16 bases in between. This CDR3 region has 16 residues. The V gene's germline CDR1 is LGHNA and CDR2 YSLEER. CDR3 loop: CASSQGVLARGDTQYF. The CDR3, as DNA: TGCGCCAGCAGCCAAGGAGTGTTAGCGAGAGGAGATACGCAGTATTTT.

The sample holds many counts of this clonotype. The genes are TRBV6-2 or TRBV6-3 and TRBJ2-3; D not resolved. V was pared by 6 bases and J by 4 bases, with 14 bases between. This CDR3 spans 14 amino acids. Germline CDR1 is MNHEY and CDR2 is SVGEGT. Here the CDR3 reads CASSQDTRSDTQYF. The CDR3 DNA sequence: TGTGCCAGCAGCCAAGACACGCGCTCAGATACGCAGTATTTT.

This clonotype was observed at least ten times. This chain's CDR3 is CASSQDVRTTEFF. DNA of the CDR3: TGCGCCAGCAGCCAAGATGTTCGGACTACCGAGTTTTTT. V usage is TRBV4-1 and J usage is TRBJ1-4; no clear D gene. Germline CDR1 reads MGHRA; CDR2 reads YSYEKL. V was pared by 0 bases and J by 16 bases, with 15 bases between. This CDR3 is built from 13 residues.

This clonotype was observed a handful of times. V gene TRBV6-5 combines with J gene TRBJ2-7; D not certain. Germline CDR1 reads MNHEY; CDR2 reads SVGAGI. The CDR3 has 11 amino acids. V was clipped by 8 bases and J by 2 bases, with 7 bases between them. The CDR3 sequence is CASASAYEQYF. The CDR3, as DNA: TGTGCCAGCGCTAGTGCCTACGAGCAGTACTTC.

This clonotype was seen ten or more times. The chain uses TRBV12-3 or TRBV12-4 and TRBJ2-2; no firm D call. V shed 6 bases and J shed 6 bases, with 11 bases lying between them. The CDR3 runs to 13 residues. DNA of the CDR3: TGTGCCAGCAGCCCCCGAATGGCCGGGGAGCTGTTTTTT. Translation: CASSPRMAGELFF.